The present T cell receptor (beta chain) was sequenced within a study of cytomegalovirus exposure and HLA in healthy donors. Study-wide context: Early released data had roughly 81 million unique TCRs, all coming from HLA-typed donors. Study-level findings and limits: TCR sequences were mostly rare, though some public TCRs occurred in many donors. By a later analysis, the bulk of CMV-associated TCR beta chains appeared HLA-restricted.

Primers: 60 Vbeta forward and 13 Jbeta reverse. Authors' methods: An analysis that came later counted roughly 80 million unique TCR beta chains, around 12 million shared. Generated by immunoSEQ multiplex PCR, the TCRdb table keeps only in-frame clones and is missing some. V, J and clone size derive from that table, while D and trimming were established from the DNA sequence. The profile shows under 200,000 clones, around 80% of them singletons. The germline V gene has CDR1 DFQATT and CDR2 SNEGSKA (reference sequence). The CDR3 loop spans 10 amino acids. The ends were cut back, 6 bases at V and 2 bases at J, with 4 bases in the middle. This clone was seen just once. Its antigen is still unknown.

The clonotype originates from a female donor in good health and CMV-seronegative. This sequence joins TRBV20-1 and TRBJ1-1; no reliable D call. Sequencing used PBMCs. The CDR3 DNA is TGCAGTGCAGCAAACACTGAAGCTTTCTTT. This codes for CSAANTEAFF.